One T cell receptor (beta chain) is described in this entry. The germline V gene has CDR1 SGHAT and CDR2 FQNNGV. V lost 1 base and J lost 4, with 7 bases in between. This CDR3 region has 13 residues. This specimen comes from a study of cytomegalovirus exposure and HLA in healthy donors. PCR was performed using 60 Vbeta and 13 Jbeta primers. Libraries were prepared by immunoSEQ multiplex PCR; TCRdb keeps only in-frame clonotypes and omits some of them. This table holds about 190,000 clones, approximately 75% found once. The chain recombines TRBV11-2 with TRBJ1-1; no reliable D call. Sequenced material: PBMCs. The TCR originated in a man aged 30-40 years in good health and CMV-seropositive. CDR3 nucleotides: TGTGCCAGCAGCTTAGCCACGAGCACTGAAGCTTTCTTT. Protein sequence: CASSLATSTEAFF.